Each of the 28 T cell receptor beta chains below was sequenced from the same sample in a study of T cell clonotyping in hematopoietic cell transplantation. Repertoires were generated with immunoSEQ multiplex PCR, while TCRdb's copy carries only in-frame clones and drops some. The table includes 14,000 or so clones, around 97% detected once. Sequences were derived from peripheral blood mononuclear cells, sampled 30 days after allogeneic stem cell transplant. All receptors come from a female patient aged 45 to 65 who had an allogeneic stem cell transplant from an unrelated donor, so T cells may come from the graft donor. Some clones in this sample may be carry-over from other donors' samples.

V and J are TRBV6-5 and TRBJ1-5; D not resolved. This CDR3 has 12 residues. Trimming pared 6 bases from V and 4 bases from J, leaving 7 bases between. Germline values: CDR1 MNHEY, CDR2 SVGAGI. The chain's CDR3 is CASRRRNQPQHF. DNA of the CDR3: TGTGCCAGCAGGAGGAGAAATCAGCCCCAGCATTTT.

The gene calls are TRBV28 and TRBJ2-5; TRBD2 matches at 8 bases. The CDR3 runs 15 residues. Germline V gene lookup returns CDR1 MDHEN and CDR2 SYDVKM. Trimming removed 5 bases from V and 5 bases from J; junction bases left unmatched: 10. This CDR3 is CASSRRGSGVETQYF. The CDR3 DNA reads as TGTGCCAGCAGTCGGCGGGGTAGCGGGGTGGAGACCCAGTACTTC.

The chain couples TRBV7-9 to TRBJ1-2; D is unresolved. Germline values: CDR1 SEHNR, CDR2 FQNEAQ (reference sequence). V lost 6 bases and J lost 7, with 9 bases in between. CDR3 length: 11 residues. The CDR3 nucleotides are TGTGCCAGCAGATCATCAGGTGGCTACACCTTC. Its translation is CASRSSGGYTF.

V and J are TRBV10-1 and TRBJ2-3, with 9 positions matching TRBD2. V gave up 3 bases and J gave up 1 base; unmatched junction bases: 2. The CDR3 runs to 15 residues. CDR1 is WNHNN, CDR2 SYGVQD, per germline (reference sequence). CDR3 loop: CASSDRTSGTDTQYF. The CDR3 DNA follows: TGCGCCAGCAGTGATAGGACTAGCGGCACAGATACGCAGTATTTT.

The gene calls are TRBV19 and TRBJ1-1; D gene unclear. V lost 3 bases to trimming and J lost 0 bases, with 11 bases between them. Germline V CDR1 and CDR2: LNHDA, SQIVND (reference sequence). CDR3 length: 15 residues. The CDR3 region has the DNA TGTGCCAGTAGTATTAAGGGTTCCTTGAACACTGAAGCTTTCTTT. It is translated as CASSIKGSLNTEAFF.

This rearrangement joins TRBV27 to TRBJ1-5; perhaps TRBD1 as D (5 bases). Germline CDR1 MNHEY, CDR2 SMNVEV (reference sequence). The CDR3 is made up of 18 amino acids. Trimming stripped 6 bases from V and 8 bases from J, with 29 bases between. Written as DNA, the CDR3 is TGTGCCAGCAGGCTATATTCAAACGGCAGGGCGGTAAGAGAGCCCCAGCATTTT. Residues: CASRLYSNGRAVREPQHF.

On this clone itself: A junction end diverges from the germline sequence, so it may reflect a read error. The V and J genes are TRBV2 and TRBJ1-2; D is ambiguous. The germline gives CDR1 SNHLY, CDR2 FYNNEI. The CDR3 consists of 14 residues. CDR3 DNA sequence: TGTGCCAGCATTGAAACGTCCCCCAACTATGGCTACACCTTC. This gives the protein CASIETSPNYGYTF.

The chain joins TRBV19 to TRBJ2-1; the match to TRBD2 covers 8 bases. The CDR3 runs 14 residues. Germline loops: CDR1 LNHDA, CDR2 SQIVND (reference sequence). V lost 4 bases to trimming and J lost 10 bases; unmatched junction nucleotides: 9. The CDR3 sequence: CASSNERGLREQFF. The CDR3 DNA sequence: TGTGCCAGTAGTAACGAGCGGGGGCTCAGGGAGCAGTTCTTC.

The rearrangement uses TRBV25-1 and TRBJ1-2; 7 nucleotides agree with TRBD1. From germline, CDR1 is MGHDK and CDR2 SYGVNS. There are 15 residues in the CDR3. Trimming took 2 bases from V and 4 from J; bases not matched to a gene: 7. The CDR3 DNA reads as TGTGCCAGCAGTGAAGGTAACAGGGGATCCTATGGCTACACCTTC. Translated, it gives CASSEGNRGSYGYTF.

The chain joins TRBV19 to TRBJ2-3; 9 nucleotides agree with TRBD1. The length of the CDR3 is 15 residues. With V trimmed by 7 bases and J by 3 bases, 8 bases remained unmatched. The germline gives CDR1 LNHDA, CDR2 SQIVND (reference sequence). The CDR3 region is CASTSGTGRTDTQYF. CDR3 in DNA: TGTGCCAGTACCTCCGGGACAGGGCGAACAGATACGCAGTATTTT.

The chain has TRBV6-4 and TRBJ2-3; 9 bases line up with TRBD2. Germline loops: CDR1 MRHNA, CDR2 SNTAGT. The trim removed 5 bases at V and 4 bases at J, leaving 10 bases unmatched. The CDR3 totals 16 residues. The chain's CDR3 is CASSPLAGQGSDTQYF. The CDR3 region has the DNA TGTGCCAGCAGTCCCCTAGCGGGGCAGGGGTCAGATACGCAGTATTTT.

This clone came up once. V gene TRBV25-1 combines with J gene TRBJ2-4; D remains ambiguous. The germline CDR1 and CDR2 sequences are MGHDK and SYGVNS. V was pared by 3 bases and J by 6 bases, with 9 bases between. This CDR3 contains 13 residues. This CDR3 is CASSDPRPNIQYF. CDR3 bases: TGTGCCAGCAGTGACCCCCGGCCAAACATTCAGTACTTC.

This rearrangement joins TRBV28 to TRBJ2-7, with 8 nucleotides matching TRBD1. CDR1 is MDHEN, CDR2 SYDVKM, per germline. This CDR3 comprises 22 residues. V dropped 1 base and J dropped 3; count of bases not matched to a gene: 26. CDR3 amino acids: CASSLSPRGPTLYHPPLYEQYF. CDR3 in DNA: TGTGCCAGCAGTTTATCCCCCAGGGGGCCTACACTATACCACCCCCCCCTCTACGAGCAGTACTTC.

The CDR3 coding sequence is TGTGCCAGTAAGCGGGGTCCCTCCTACAATGAGCAGTTCTTC. Protein: CASKRGPSYNEQFF. The chain uses TRBV19 and TRBJ2-1; TRBD2 matches 7 bases. Per germline, CDR1 LNHDA and CDR2 SQIVND (reference sequence). This CDR3 contains 14 residues. The junction had 3 bases not matched to a gene; V was cut back by 7 bases and J by 0 bases.

The CDR3 loop reads CASSYGEGEGQETQYF. In DNA, the CDR3 is TGTGCCAGCAGTTACGGAGAGGGGGAGGGTCAAGAGACCCAGTACTTC. The V and J genes are TRBV6-5 and TRBJ2-5, with TRBD2 as a possible D gene (7 bases). This CDR3 region has 16 residues. The germline V gene has CDR1 MNHEY and CDR2 SVGAGI. The V gene lost 2 bases and the J gene lost 2 bases, with 15 bases spanning the gap.

In DNA form, the CDR3 reads TGTGCCAGCAGTCCCCGAACAGATACGCAGTATTTT. It encodes CASSPRTDTQYF. The chain recombines TRBV27 with TRBJ2-3, with D unclear. This CDR3 spans 12 amino acids. Looked up from germline, CDR1 is MNHEY and CDR2 is SMNVEV (reference sequence). With 5 bases removed from V and 3 bases from J, the gap between germline ends came to 6 bases.

The chain carries TRBV12-5 and TRBJ1-3; D remains unclear. Germline V CDR1 and CDR2: LGHNT, FRNRAP. The V end lost 0 bases, the J end lost 2 bases, and 17 bases lay between the germline ends. The CDR3 covers 18 residues. As DNA, the CDR3 is TGTGCTAGTGGTTTGGTACTAGGCAGCGCGTCGCCTGGAAACACCATATATTTT. This codes for CASGLVLGSASPGNTIYF. The full variable domain, with the rest looked up from reference TRBV12-5 and TRBJ1-3, is DARVTQTPRHKVTEMGQEVTMRCQPILGHNTVFWYRQTMMQGLELLAYFRNRAPLDDSGMPKDRFSAEMPDATLATLKIQPSEPRDSAVYFCASGLVLGSASPGNTIYFGEGSWLTVV.

V gene TRBV6-1 combines with J gene TRBJ2-2; TRBD2 aligns across 9 bases. In germline, CDR1 is MNHNS, CDR2 SASEGT. The CDR3 length is 14 residues. Trimming at V came to 4 bases and at J to 3 bases, leaving 0 bases not matched to a gene. The CDR3 spells CASSASGDTGELFF. The CDR3 DNA is TGTGCCAGCAGTGCTAGCGGGGACACCGGGGAGCTGTTTTTT.

The CDR3 sequence: CAWNRAGDTQYF. CDR3 bases: TGTGCCTGGAACAGGGCAGGAGATACGCAGTATTTT. This sequence joins TRBV30 and TRBJ2-3, with D tentatively TRBD1 (6 bases). Per germline, CDR1 GTSNPN and CDR2 SVGIG (reference sequence). This CDR3 contains 12 residues. Trimming removed 4 bases at V and 5 bases at J, with 10 bases between. The full variable domain, its missing parts supplied by reference TRBV30 and TRBJ2-3, is SQTIHQWPATLVQPVGSPLSLECTVEGTSNPNLYWYRQAAGRGLQLLFYSVGIGQISSEVPQNLSASRPQDRQFILSSKKLLLSDSGFYLCAWNRAGDTQYFGPGTRLTVL.

This chain links TRBV19 with TRBJ2-1; perhaps TRBD1 as D (7 bases). V was trimmed by 3 bases and J by 6 bases, leaving 9 bases between them. CDR1 is LNHDA and CDR2 is SQIVND in the germline V gene (reference sequence). The CDR3 extends over 13 amino acids. The CDR3, as DNA: TGTGCCAGTAGTATGGAGGGGGCCAATGAGCAGTTCTTC. Protein product: CASSMEGANEQFF.

The chain has TRBV30 and TRBJ1-2; 12 nucleotides agree with TRBD1. V shed 2 bases and J 4 bases; nucleotides not matched to a gene: 11. The germline CDR1 and CDR2 sequences are GTSNPN and SVGIG (reference sequence). The CDR3 is made up of 17 amino acids. CDR3 nucleotide sequence: TGTGCCTGGAGTCGGGGGTTGGGACAGGGGGCACTCTATGGCTACACCTTC. Its translation: CAWSRGLGQGALYGYTF.

The genes are TRBV5-1 and TRBJ1-1; possible D gene TRBD1, 5 bases. V was clipped by 0 bases and J by 8 bases, with 11 bases between them. The CDR3 spans 13 residues. Germline loops: CDR1 SGHRS, CDR2 YFSETQ. The CDR3 sequence is CASSLAPQVEAFF. CDR3 coding DNA: TGCGCCAGCAGCTTGGCCCCACAGGTAGAAGCTTTCTTT.

The chain couples TRBV6-1 to TRBJ1-5, with D unresolved. Looked up from germline, CDR1 is MNHNS and CDR2 is SASEGT. The V end lost 0 bases, the J end lost 7 bases, and 19 bases lay between the germline ends. CDR3 size: 17 residues. Written as DNA, the CDR3 is TGTGCCAGCAGTGAAGCGCACCCAGGTTCTGGAGGGCAGCCCCAGCATTTT. Translation gives CASSEAHPGSGGQPQHF.

This chain uses TRBV20-1 with TRBJ2-7; D is ambiguous. The CDR3 totals 11 residues. Germline values: CDR1 DFQATT, CDR2 SNEGSKA (reference sequence). Trimming removed 1 base from V and 3 bases from J, with 4 bases in between. The CDR3 protein is CSARGNYEQYF. The CDR3 DNA follows: TGCAGTGCTAGAGGAAACTACGAGCAGTACTTC.

The rearrangement joins TRBV6-4 to TRBJ1-6; TRBD1 is a possible D gene (5 bases). Trimming left V 6 bases short and J 7 bases short, with 10 bases between. The CDR3 contains 13 residues. Germline V lookup: CDR1 MRHNA, CDR2 SNTAGT. In nucleotides, the CDR3 is TGTGCCAGCAGGAGGCAGGGAAATTCACCCCTCCACTTT. Translating it yields CASRRQGNSPLHF.

The chain uses TRBV6-1 and TRBJ1-2; D is unresolved. Trimming took off 3 bases at V and 7 bases at J, with 9 bases between the two ends. This CDR3 contains 12 residues. Looked up from germline, CDR1 is MNHNS and CDR2 is SASEGT. CDR3: CASSDSWGGYTF. For the CDR3, the DNA is TGTGCCAGCAGTGATAGCTGGGGTGGCTACACCTTC.

Written as DNA, the CDR3 is TGTGCCAGCAGCGTCTCGGGGCCCATGAACACTGAAGCTTTCTTT. Amino acid sequence: CASSVSGPMNTEAFF. The chain is built from TRBV7-9 and TRBJ1-1; a possible D gene is TRBD1 (5 bases). CDR3 length: 15 amino acids. The germline V gene has CDR1 SEHNR and CDR2 FQNEAQ (reference sequence). V dropped 5 bases and J dropped 0 bases, with 13 bases sitting between them.

The chain uses TRBV6-1 and TRBJ1-2; 7 bases are a match to TRBD1. Germline V gene data show CDR1 as MNHNS and CDR2 as SASEGT. The CDR3 contains 15 residues. The trim removed 7 bases at V and 3 bases at J, leaving 11 bases unmatched. As DNA, the CDR3 is TGTGCCAGCACTTCTTGGGAGGGGGCCCACTATGGCTACACCTTC. Translation: CASTSWEGAHYGYTF.